The sequence of this T cell receptor (beta chain) was determined in a study of CD8+CD57+ T cells in acquired aplastic anemia. General study results and limits: Patients and controls had in common 25 to 30 CD8+ CDR3 sequences.

Selection for sequencing was limited to patients who had shown CD8+CD57+ cell expansion by flow cytometry. Every one of the patients had aplastic anemia (severe, acquired). Prior therapy had not been administered to any patient at the time of blood sampling. Profiling that covered TCR beta VDJ and CDR3 relied on genomic DNA as its template. TCRdb itself ran the reads through MiXCR, one entry per CDR3 protein. The sample has about 98,000 distinct CDR3 sequences, about 67% seen once; the top ten hold less than 75%. This clonotype was counted many times. Its matching antigen is unknown. The CDR3 consists of 18 residues. Germline CDR1 is SGHAT and CDR2 is FQNNGV. Trimming left V 2 bases short and J 0 bases short, with 18 bases between.

This sequence was found in a human donor with aplastic anemia. The V and J genes are TRBV11-2 and TRBJ2-3; TRBD2 is a possible D gene (6 bases). The source material was sorted CD4+, CD8+, or CD8+CD57+ T cells (not recorded which) from PBMCs. The CDR3 DNA sequence: TGTGCCAGCAGCTTACGTCTGGCGCTAGCGCTAAGCACAGATACGCAGTATTTT. The encoded protein is CASSLRLALALSTDTQYF.